The TCR beta chain under discussion was sequenced for a study of PD-L1 blockade in urothelial cancer. Study in general: Median T cell yield per blood sample was about 140,000 cells.

In regard to this clone: Its cognate antigen is unknown.

V dropped 11 bases and J dropped 1 base, with 8 bases sitting between them. The germline gives CDR1 MDHEN, CDR2 SYDVKM. The CDR3 totals 11 residues. The study, taken as a whole, reports: Enhanced expansion of tumor-associated blood clones at 3 weeks characterized durable-benefit patients.

Each PCR received spiked synthetic TCR analog templates. Sequenced by immunoSEQ multiplex PCR; TCRdb stores in-frame clones only, minus some. The table includes 100,000 to 150,000 clones, approximately 84% detected once. Stated time point: pretreatment peripheral blood. The origin of this receptor is a man in his forties or fifties with urothelial cancer. The chain couples TRBV28 to TRBJ1-1, with D possibly TRBD1 on 5 matching bases. Material: PBMCs, obtained around atezolizumab (anti-PD-L1) treatment. CDR3 in amino acids: CAGGGNTEAFF. CDR3 nucleotide sequence: TGTGCCGGGGGGGGGAACACTGAAGCTTTCTTT.